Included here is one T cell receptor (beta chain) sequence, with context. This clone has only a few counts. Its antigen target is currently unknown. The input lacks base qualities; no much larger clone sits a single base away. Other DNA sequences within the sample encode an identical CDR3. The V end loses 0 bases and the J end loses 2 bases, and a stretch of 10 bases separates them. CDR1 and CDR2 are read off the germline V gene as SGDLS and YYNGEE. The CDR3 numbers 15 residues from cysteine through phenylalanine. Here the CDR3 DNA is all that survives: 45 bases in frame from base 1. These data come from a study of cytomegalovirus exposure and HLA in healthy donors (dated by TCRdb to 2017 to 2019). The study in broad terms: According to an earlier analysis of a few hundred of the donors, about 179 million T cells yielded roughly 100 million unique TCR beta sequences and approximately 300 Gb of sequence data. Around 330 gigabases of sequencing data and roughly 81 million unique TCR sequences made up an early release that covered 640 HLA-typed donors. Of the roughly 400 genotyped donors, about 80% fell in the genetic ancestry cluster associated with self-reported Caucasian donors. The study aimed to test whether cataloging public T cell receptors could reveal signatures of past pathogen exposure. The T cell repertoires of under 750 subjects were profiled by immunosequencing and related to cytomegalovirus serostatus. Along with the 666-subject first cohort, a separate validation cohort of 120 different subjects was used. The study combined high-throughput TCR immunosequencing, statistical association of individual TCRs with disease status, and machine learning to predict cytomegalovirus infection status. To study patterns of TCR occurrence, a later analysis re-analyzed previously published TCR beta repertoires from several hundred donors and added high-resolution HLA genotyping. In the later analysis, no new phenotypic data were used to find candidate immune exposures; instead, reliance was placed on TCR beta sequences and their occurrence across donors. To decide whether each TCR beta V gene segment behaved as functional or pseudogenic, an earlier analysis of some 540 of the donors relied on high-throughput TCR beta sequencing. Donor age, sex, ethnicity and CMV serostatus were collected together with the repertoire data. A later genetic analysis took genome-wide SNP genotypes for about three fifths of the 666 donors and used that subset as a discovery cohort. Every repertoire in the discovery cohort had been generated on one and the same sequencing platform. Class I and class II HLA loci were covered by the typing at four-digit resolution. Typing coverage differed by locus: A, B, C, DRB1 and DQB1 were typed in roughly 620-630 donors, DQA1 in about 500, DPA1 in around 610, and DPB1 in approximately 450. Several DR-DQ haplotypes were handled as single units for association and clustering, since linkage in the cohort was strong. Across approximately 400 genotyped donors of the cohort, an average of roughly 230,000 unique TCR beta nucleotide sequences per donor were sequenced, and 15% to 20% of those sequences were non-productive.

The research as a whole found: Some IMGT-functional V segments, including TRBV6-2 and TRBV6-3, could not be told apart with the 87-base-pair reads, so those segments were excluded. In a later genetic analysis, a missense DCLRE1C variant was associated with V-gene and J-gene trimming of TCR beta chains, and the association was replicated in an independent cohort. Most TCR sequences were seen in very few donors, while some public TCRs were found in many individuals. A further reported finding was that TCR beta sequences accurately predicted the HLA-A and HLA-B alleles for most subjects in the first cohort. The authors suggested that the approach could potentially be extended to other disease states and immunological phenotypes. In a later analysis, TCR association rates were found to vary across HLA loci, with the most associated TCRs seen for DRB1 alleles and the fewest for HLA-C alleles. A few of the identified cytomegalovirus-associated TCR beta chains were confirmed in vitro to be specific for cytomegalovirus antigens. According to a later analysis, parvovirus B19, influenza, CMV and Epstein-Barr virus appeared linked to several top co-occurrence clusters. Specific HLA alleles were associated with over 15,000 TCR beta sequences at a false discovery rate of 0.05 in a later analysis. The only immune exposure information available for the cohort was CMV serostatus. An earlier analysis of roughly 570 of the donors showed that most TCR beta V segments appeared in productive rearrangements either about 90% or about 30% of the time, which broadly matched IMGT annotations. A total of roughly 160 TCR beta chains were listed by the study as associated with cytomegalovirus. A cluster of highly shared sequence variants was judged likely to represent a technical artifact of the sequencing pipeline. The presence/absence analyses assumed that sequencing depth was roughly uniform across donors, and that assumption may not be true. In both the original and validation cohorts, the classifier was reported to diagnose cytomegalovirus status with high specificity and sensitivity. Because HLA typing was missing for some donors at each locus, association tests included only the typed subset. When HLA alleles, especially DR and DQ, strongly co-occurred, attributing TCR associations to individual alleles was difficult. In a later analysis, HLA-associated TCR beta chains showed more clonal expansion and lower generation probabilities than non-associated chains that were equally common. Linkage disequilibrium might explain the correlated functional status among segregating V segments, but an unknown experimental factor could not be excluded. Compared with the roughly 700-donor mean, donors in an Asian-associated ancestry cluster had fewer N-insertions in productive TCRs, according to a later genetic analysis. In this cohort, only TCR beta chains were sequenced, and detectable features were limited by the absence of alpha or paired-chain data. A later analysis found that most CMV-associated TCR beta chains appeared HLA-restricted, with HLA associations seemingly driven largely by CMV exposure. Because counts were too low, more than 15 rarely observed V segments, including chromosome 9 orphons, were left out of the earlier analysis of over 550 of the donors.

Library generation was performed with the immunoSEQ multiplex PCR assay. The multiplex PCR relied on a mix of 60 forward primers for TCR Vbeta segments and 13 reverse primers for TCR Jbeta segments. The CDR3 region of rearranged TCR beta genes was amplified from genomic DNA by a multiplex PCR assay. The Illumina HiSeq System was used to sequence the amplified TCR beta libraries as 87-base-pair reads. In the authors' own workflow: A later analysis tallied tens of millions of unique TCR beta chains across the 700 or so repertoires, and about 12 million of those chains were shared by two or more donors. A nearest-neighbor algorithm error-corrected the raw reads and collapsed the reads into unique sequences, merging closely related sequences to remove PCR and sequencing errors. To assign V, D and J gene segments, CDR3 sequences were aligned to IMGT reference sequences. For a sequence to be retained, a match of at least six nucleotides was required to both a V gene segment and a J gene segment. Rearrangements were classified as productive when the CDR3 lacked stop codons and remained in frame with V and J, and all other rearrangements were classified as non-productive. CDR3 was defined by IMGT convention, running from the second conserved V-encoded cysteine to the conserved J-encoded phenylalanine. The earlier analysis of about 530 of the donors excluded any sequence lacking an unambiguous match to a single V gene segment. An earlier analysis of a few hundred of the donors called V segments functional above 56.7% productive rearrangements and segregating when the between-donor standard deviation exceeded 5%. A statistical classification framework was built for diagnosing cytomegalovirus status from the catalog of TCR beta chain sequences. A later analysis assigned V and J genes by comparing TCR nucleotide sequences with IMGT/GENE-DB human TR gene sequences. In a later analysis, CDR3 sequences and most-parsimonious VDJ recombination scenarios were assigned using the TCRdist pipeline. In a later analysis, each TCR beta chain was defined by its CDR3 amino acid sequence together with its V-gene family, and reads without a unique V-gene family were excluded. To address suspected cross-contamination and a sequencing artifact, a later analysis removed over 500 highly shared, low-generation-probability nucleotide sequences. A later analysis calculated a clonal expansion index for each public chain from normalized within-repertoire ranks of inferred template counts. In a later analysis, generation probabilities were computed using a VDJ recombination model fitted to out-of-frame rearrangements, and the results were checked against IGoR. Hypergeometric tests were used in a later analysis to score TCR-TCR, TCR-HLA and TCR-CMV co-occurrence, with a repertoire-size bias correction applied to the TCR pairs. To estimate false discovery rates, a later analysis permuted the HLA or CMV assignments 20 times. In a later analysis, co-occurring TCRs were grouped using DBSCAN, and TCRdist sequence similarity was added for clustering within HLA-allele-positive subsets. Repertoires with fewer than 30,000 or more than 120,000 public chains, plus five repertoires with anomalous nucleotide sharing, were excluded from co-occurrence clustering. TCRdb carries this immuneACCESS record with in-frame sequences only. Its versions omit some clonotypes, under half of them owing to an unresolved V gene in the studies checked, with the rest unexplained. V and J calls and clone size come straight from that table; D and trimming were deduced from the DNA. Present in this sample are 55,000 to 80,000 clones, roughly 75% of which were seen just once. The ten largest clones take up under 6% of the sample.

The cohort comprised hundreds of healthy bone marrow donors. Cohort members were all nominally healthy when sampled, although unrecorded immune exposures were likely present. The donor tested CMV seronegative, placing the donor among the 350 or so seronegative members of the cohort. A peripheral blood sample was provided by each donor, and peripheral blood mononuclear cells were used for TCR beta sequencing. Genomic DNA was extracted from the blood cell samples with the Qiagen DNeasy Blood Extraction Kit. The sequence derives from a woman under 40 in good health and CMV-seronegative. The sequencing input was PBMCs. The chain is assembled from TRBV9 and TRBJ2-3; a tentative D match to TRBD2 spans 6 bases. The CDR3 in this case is CASSVGTTITDTQYF. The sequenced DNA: TGTGCCAGCAGCGTAGGGACTACGATCACAGATACGCAGTATTTT. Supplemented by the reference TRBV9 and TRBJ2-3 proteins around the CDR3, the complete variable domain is DSGVTQTPKHLITATGQRVTLRCSPRSGDLSVYWYQQSLDQGLQFLIQYYNGEERAKGNILERFSAQQFPDLHSELNLSSLELGDSALYFCASSVGTTITDTQYFGPGTRLTVL.